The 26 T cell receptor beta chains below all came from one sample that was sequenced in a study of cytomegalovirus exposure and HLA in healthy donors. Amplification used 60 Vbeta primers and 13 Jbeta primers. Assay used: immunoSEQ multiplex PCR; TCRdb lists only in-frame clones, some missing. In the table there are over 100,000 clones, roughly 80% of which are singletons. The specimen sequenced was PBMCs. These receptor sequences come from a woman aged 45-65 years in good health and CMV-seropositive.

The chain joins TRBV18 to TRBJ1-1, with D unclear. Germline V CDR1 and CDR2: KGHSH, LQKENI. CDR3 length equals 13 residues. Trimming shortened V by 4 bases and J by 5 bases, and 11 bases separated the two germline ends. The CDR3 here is CASSRGERTEAFF. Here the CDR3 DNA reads TGTGCCAGCTCACGCGGAGAGCGAACTGAAGCTTTCTTT.

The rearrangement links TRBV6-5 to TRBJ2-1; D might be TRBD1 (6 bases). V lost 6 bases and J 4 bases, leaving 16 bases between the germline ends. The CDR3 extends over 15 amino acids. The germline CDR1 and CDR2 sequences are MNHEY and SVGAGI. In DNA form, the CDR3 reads TGTGCCAGCAGCACTAATGGGGGCGAGTACAATGAGCAGTTCTTC. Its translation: CASSTNGGEYNEQFF.

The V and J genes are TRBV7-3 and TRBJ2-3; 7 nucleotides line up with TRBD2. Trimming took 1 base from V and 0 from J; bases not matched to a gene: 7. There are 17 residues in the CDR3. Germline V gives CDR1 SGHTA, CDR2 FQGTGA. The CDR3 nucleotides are TGTGCCAGCAGCTTAATACGGCGGGGGAGAAGCACAGATACGCAGTATTTT. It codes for CASSLIRRGRSTDTQYF.

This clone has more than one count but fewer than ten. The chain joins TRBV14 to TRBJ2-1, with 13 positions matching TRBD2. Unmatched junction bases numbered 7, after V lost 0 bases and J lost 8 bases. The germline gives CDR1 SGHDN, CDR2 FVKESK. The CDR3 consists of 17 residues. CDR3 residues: CASSQDRTSGGLHEQFF. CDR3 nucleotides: TGTGCCAGCAGCCAAGACCGGACTAGCGGGGGTTTACATGAGCAGTTCTTC.

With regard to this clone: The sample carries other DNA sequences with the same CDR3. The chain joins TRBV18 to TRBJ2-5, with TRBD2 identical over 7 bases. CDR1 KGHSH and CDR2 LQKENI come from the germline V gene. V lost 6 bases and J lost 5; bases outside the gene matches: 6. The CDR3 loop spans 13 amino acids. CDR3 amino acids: CASSPGTKETQYF. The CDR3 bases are TGTGCCAGCTCCCCCGGGACTAAGGAGACCCAGTACTTC.

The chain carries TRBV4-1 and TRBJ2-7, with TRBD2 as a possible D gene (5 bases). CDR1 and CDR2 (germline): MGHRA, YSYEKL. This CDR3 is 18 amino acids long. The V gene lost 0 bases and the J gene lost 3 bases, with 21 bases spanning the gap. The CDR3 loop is CASSQDLYSPSTFYEQYF. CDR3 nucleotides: TGCGCCAGCAGCCAAGATCTCTATTCGCCTAGCACATTCTACGAGCAGTACTTC.

The CDR3 DNA sequence: TGTGCCAGCTCACCACCCCCCATTATAGCTGGGGCCAACGTCCTGACTTTC. Translating gives CASSPPPIIAGANVLTF. The chain combines TRBV18 with TRBJ2-6; D is uncertain. V was shortened by 0 bases and J by 2 bases, with 11 bases between the two germline ends. This CDR3 is 17 amino acids long. CDR1 is KGHSH, CDR2 LQKENI, per germline.

The CDR3 reads CASKSDTNEQYF. CDR3 coding DNA: TGTGCCAGCAAATCGGACACCAACGAGCAGTACTTC. The rearrangement joins TRBV2 to TRBJ2-7; a possible D gene is TRBD1 (5 bases). Germline values: CDR1 SNHLY, CDR2 FYNNEI. Trimming left V 7 bases short and J 5 bases short, with 12 bases between. There are 12 residues in the CDR3.

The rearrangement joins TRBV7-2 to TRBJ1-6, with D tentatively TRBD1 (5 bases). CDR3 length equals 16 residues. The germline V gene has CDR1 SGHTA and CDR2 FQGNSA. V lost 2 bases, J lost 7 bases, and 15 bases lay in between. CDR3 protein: CASSLIRGDRNSPLHF. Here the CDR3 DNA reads TGTGCCAGCAGCTTAATCCGGGGGGATCGAAATTCACCCCTCCACTTT.

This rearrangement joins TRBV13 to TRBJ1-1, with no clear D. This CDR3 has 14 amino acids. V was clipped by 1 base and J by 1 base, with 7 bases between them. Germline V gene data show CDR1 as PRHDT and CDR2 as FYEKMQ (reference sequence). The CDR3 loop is CASSLDTRNTEAFF. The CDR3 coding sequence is TGTGCCAGCAGCTTAGACACACGGAACACTGAAGCTTTCTTT. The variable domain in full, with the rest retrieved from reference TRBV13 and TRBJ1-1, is AAGVIQSPRHLIKEKRETATLKCYPIPRHDTVYWYQQGPGQDPQFLISFYEKMQSDKGSIPDRFSAQQFSDYHSELNMSSLELGDSALYFCASSLDTRNTEAFFGQGTRLTVV.

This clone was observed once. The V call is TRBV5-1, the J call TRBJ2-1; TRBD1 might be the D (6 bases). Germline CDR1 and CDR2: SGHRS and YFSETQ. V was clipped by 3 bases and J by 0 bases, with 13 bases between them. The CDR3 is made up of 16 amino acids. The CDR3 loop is CASSSAQGSSYNEQFF. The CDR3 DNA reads TGCGCCAGCAGCTCTGCGCAGGGGAGCTCCTACAATGAGCAGTTCTTC. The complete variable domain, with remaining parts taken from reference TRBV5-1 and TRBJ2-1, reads KAGVTQTPRYLIKTRGQQVTLSCSPISGHRSVSWYQQTPGQGLQFLFEYFSETQRNKGNFPGRFSGRQFSNSRSEMNVSTLELGDSALYLCASSSAQGSSYNEQFFGPGTRLTVL.

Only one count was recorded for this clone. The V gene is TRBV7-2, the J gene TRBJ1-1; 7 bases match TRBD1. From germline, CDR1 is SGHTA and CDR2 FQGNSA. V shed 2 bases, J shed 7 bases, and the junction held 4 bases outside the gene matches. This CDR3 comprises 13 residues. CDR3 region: CASSLQGVGEAFF. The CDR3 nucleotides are TGTGCCAGCAGCTTACAGGGGGTTGGTGAAGCTTTCTTT.

CDR3 coding DNA: TGCGCCAGCAGCCAAGATTCTAACGGGAGTCCCAGCTACGAGCAGTACTTC. Translated: CASSQDSNGSPSYEQYF. The chain joins TRBV4-3 to TRBJ2-7; maybe TRBD2 (6 bases). Trimming took off 0 bases at V and 3 bases at J, with 18 bases between the two ends. CDR3 size: 17 residues. Germline-derived CDR1 and CDR2 are LGHNA and YSLEER.

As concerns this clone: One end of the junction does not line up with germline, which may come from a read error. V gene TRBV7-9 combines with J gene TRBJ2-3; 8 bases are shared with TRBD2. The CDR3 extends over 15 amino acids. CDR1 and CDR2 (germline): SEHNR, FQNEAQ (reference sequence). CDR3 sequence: CSSSFPLAVTDTQYF. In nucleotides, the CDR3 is TGTTCCAGCAGCTTCCCACTAGCGGTCACAGATACGCAGTATTTT.

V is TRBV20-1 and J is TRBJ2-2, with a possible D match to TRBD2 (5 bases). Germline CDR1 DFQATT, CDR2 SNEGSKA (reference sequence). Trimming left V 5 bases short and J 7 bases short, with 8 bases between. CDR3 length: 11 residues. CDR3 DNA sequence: TGCAGTGCTCCGGAGGTCGGGGAGCTGTTTTTT. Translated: CSAPEVGELFF.

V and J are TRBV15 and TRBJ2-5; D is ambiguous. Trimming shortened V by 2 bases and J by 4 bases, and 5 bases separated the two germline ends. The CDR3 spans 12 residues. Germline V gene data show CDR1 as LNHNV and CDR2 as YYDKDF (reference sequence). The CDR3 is CATSRRGETQYF. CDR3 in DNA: TGTGCCACCAGCAGACGAGGAGAGACCCAGTACTTC.

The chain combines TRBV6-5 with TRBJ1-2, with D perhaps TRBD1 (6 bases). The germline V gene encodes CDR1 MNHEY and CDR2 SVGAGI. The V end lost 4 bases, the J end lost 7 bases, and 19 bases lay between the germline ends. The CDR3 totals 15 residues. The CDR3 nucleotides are TGTGCCAGCAGTTCGGGGGGCCTCGGCCTGGGTGGCTACACCTTC. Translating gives CASSSGGLGLGGYTF.

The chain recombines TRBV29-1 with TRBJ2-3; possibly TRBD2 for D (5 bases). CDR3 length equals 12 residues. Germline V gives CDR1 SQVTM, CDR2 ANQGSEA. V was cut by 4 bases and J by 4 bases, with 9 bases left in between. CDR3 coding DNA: TGCAGCGTTGTGTCCGGGGCAGATACGCAGTATTTT. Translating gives CSVVSGADTQYF.

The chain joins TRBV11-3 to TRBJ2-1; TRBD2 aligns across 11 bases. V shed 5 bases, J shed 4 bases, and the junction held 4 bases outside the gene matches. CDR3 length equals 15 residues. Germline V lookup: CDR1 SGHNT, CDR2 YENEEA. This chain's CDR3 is CASSLASGGYNEQFF. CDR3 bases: TGTGCCAGCAGCCTCGCTAGCGGGGGGTACAATGAGCAGTTCTTC.

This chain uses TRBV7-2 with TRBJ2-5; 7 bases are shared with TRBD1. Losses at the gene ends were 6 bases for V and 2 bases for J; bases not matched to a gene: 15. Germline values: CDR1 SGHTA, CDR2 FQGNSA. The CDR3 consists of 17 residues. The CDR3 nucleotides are TGTGCCAGCAGTCCACCTCGACAGGGTTTCGCTCAAGAGACCCAGTACTTC. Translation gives CASSPPRQGFAQETQYF.

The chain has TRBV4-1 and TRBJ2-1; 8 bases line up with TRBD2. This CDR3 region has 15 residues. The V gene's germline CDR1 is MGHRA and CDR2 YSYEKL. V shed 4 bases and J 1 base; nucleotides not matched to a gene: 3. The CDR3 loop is CASSPSGGSYNEQFF. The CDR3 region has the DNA TGCGCCAGCAGCCCCAGCGGGGGATCCTACAATGAGCAGTTCTTC.

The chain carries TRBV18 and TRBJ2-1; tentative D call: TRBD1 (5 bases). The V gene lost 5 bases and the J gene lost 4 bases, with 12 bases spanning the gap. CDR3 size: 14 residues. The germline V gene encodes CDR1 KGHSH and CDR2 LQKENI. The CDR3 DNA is TGTGCCAGCTCATTACAACAGGTTTACAATGAGCAGTTCTTC. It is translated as CASSLQQVYNEQFF.

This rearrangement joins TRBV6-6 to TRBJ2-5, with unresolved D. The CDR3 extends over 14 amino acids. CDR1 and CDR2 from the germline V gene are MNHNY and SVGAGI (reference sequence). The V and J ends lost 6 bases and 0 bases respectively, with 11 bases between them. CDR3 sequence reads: CASRRPMDQETQYF. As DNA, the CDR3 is TGTGCCAGCAGGCGCCCAATGGACCAAGAGACCCAGTACTTC.

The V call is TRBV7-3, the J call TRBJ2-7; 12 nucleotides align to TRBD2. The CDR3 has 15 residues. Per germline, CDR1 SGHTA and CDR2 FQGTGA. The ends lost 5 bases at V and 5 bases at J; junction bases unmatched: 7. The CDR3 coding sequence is TGTGCCAGCAGCACCCGACTAGCGGGAGTCGACGAGCAGTACTTC. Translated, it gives CASSTRLAGVDEQYF.

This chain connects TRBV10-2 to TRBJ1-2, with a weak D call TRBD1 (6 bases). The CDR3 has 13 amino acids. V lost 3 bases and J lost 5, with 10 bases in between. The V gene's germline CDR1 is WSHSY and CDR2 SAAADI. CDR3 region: CASSEAGAYGYTF. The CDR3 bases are TGCGCCAGCAGTGAAGCAGGGGCGTATGGCTACACCTTC.

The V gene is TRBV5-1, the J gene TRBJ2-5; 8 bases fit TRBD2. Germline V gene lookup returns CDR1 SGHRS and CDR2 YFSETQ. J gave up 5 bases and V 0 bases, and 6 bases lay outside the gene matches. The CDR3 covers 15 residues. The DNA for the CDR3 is TGCGCCAGCAGCTTGGCAGCGGGAGACGGCGAGACCCAGTACTTC. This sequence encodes CASSLAAGDGETQYF.